Below, 28 T cell receptor beta chains from the same sample are listed, as sequenced in a study of blood T cell repertoires in COVID-19. Assay used: immunoSEQ multiplex PCR; TCRdb lists only in-frame clones, some missing. The sample lists over 30,000 clones, around 91% seen once, with roughly a fifth in the top ten. Sequencing was carried out using peripheral blood. These receptors all come from a man older than 75 with acute or convalescent COVID-19.

The chain uses TRBV12-3 or TRBV12-4 and TRBJ1-2; 8 bases are a match to TRBD1. The CDR3 runs to 12 residues. V was pared by 8 bases and J by 7 bases, with 6 bases of the junction left unmatched. For the CDR3, the DNA is TGTGCCAGCCACAGGGGGTTAAGTGGCTACACCTTC. This translates into CASHRGLSGYTF.

The chain is built from TRBV24-1 and TRBJ1-5; D unclear. V lost 3 bases, J lost 0 bases, and 5 bases lay in between. Germline V gene sequence: CDR1 KGHDR, CDR2 SFDVKD. CDR3 length equals 14 residues. The CDR3 loop reads CATSDPHSNQPQHF. The CDR3 bases are TGTGCCACCAGTGATCCCCATAGCAATCAGCCCCAGCATTTT.

CDR3 protein: CASSVRLRTGGNEQYF. DNA for the CDR3: TGCGCCAGCAGCGTCCGCCTAAGAACAGGGGGCAACGAGCAGTACTTC. The chain is built from TRBV5-1 and TRBJ2-7, with 9 nucleotides matching TRBD1. The CDR3 is 16 amino acids. Germline CDR1 is SGHRS and CDR2 is YFSETQ. After removal of 4 bases from V and 5 bases from J, the junction contained 13 bases not matched to a gene.

The V call is TRBV7-8, the J call TRBJ2-7; D is uncertain. Germline V CDR1 and CDR2: SGHVS, FQNEAQ. The V and J ends lost 1 base and 3 bases respectively, with 7 bases between them. This CDR3 has 13 amino acids. The CDR3 sequence: CASSLGHYYEQYF. The CDR3 DNA follows: TGTGCCAGCAGCTTAGGACATTACTACGAGCAGTACTTC.

The CDR3 coding sequence is TGTGCCAGCAGCCAAGTCCCAGGGGGCGCAGGGGATACGCAGTATTTT. Translation: CASSQVPGGAGDTQYF. The chain combines TRBV14 with TRBJ2-3; 8 nucleotides line up with TRBD1. CDR3 length: 16 residues. V was clipped by 1 base and J by 6 bases; unmatched bases: 9. Per germline, CDR1 SGHDN and CDR2 FVKESK.

This clone was seen a single time. This CDR3 reads CACLQGYIQYF. The CDR3 bases are TGTGCCTGCCTCCAGGGTTACATTCAGTACTTC. The chain couples TRBV30 to TRBJ2-4, with D perhaps TRBD1 (5 bases). The CDR3 is 11 amino acids. Germline V gives CDR1 GTSNPN, CDR2 SVGIG (reference sequence). V was shortened by 6 bases and J by 8 bases, with 11 bases between the two germline ends.

This clone was seen once. The J gene is TRBJ1-3, the V gene TRBV19; D not resolved. CDR3 length: 14 residues. V dropped 3 bases and J dropped 2 bases, with 8 bases sitting between them. Germline CDR1 and CDR2: LNHDA and SQIVND (reference sequence). DNA for the CDR3: TGTGCCAGTAGTATTGGGCAGCCTGGAAACACCATATATTTT. Amino acid sequence: CASSIGQPGNTIYF.

This clone appeared a single time. The V and J genes are TRBV19 and TRBJ1-3; D unresolved. The CDR3 covers 12 residues. Trimming cost V 6 bases and J 3 bases, with 6 bases left between them. CDR1 is LNHDA and CDR2 is SQIVND in the germline V gene (reference sequence). CDR3 amino acids: CASRAVGNTIYF. CDR3 in DNA: TGTGCCAGTAGGGCGGTTGGAAACACCATATATTTT.

The gene calls are TRBV5-1 and TRBJ1-6, with 8 nucleotides matching TRBD1. The CDR3 is made up of 15 amino acids. Germline lookup yields CDR1 SGHRS and CDR2 YFSETQ. V lost 3 bases to trimming and J lost 5 bases; unmatched junction nucleotides: 4. As DNA, the CDR3 is TGCGCCAGCAGCTCGGGACAGGTCGATAATTCACCCCTCCACTTT. This gives the protein CASSSGQVDNSPLHF.

J is TRBJ2-3 and V is TRBV4-2; possibly TRBD2 for D (7 bases). V was clipped by 0 bases and J by 2 bases, with 15 bases between them. Germline V CDR1 and CDR2: LGHNA, YNFKEQ. The CDR3 is 17 residues long. The CDR3 sequence: CASSQDYGGRLTDTQYF. DNA of the CDR3: TGTGCCAGCAGCCAAGATTACGGGGGGCGGCTCACAGATACGCAGTATTTT.

This chain links TRBV3-1 (or the pseudogene TRBV3-2) with TRBJ1-4, with 8 positions matching TRBD1. V dropped 3 bases and J dropped 6; count of bases not matched to a gene: 3. The CDR3 loop spans 14 amino acids. The V gene's germline CDR1 is LGHDT and CDR2 YNNKEL (reference sequence). In DNA form, the CDR3 reads TGTGCCAGCAGCCAGCAGGGGGCATATGAAAAACTGTTTTTT. Residues: CASSQQGAYEKLFF.

The gene calls are TRBV30 and TRBJ1-1; no definite D call. V shed 0 bases and J shed 10 bases, with 15 bases lying between them. Per the germline V gene, CDR1 is GTSNPN and CDR2 is SVGIG (reference sequence). This CDR3 has 13 residues. CDR3 coding DNA: TGTGCCTGGAGTGTGGGGAAAGGGAGCCGAGCTTTCTTT. Translation gives CAWSVGKGSRAFF. Full variable domain (remainder filled in from reference TRBV30 and TRBJ1-1): SQTIHQWPATLVQPVGSPLSLECTVEGTSNPNLYWYRQAAGRGLQLLFYSVGIGQISSEVPQNLSASRPQDRQFILSSKKLLLSDSGFYLCAWSVGKGSRAFFGQGTRLTVV.

V usage is TRBV7-2 and J usage is TRBJ1-4, with unresolved D. Per germline, CDR1 SGHTA and CDR2 FQGNSA. The CDR3 sequence is 15 residues long. The V and J ends lost 5 bases and 8 bases respectively, with 18 bases between them. CDR3 in amino acids: CASSPRGLSTEKLFF. The CDR3 coding sequence is TGTGCCAGCAGCCCCCGAGGCCTATCAACGGAAAAACTGTTTTTT.

The J gene is TRBJ1-5, the V gene TRBV3-1 (or the pseudogene TRBV3-2), with D perhaps matching TRBD1 (5 bases). The CDR3 is 15 amino acids. Germline-derived CDR1 and CDR2 are LGHDT and YNNKEL (reference sequence). Trimming cost V 5 bases and J 4 bases, with 15 bases left between them. The CDR3 DNA sequence: TGTGCCAGCAGCATAATGGGCCAGGGAAATCAGCCCCAGCATTTT. This translates into CASSIMGQGNQPQHF.

This clone has just one count. This chain connects TRBV2 to TRBJ1-1; 8 bases match TRBD1. The ends lost 6 bases at V and 11 bases at J; junction bases unmatched: 5. Germline CDR1 SNHLY, CDR2 FYNNEI. CDR3 length: 11 amino acids. The CDR3 protein is CASSPDRGAFF. CDR3 in DNA: TGTGCCAGCAGCCCCGACAGGGGCGCTTTCTTT.

This clone was picked up one time. The chain joins TRBV7-9 to TRBJ1-6, with D possibly matching TRBD1 (5 bases). Germline CDR1 and CDR2: SEHNR and FQNEAQ (reference sequence). V lost 5 bases and J 16 bases, leaving 21 bases between the germline ends. The CDR3 runs to 14 residues. The CDR3 reads CASSPGGGGAPLHF. CDR3 bases: TGTGCCAGCAGCCCTGGAGGAGGAGGGGCGCCTCTCCACTTT.

The genes are TRBV6-5 and TRBJ1-2; no firm D call. Germline V CDR1 and CDR2: MNHEY, SVGAGI. The V end was cut by 8 bases, the J end by 4 bases, with 20 bases between. The CDR3 covers 15 residues. The CDR3 loop reads CASDYAGPLGYGYTF. CDR3 DNA: TGTGCCAGCGACTACGCCGGGCCGCTGGGCTATGGCTACACCTTC.

This sequence joins TRBV3-1 (or the pseudogene TRBV3-2) and TRBJ1-1; 7 bases map to TRBD1. Germline V gene sequence: CDR1 LGHDT, CDR2 YNNKEL (reference sequence). The CDR3 consists of 14 residues. The trim removed 6 bases at V and 1 base at J, leaving 5 bases unmatched. In DNA, the CDR3 is TGTGCCAGCAGGACCGGGACAGAGAACACTGAAGCTTTCTTT. Translating gives CASRTGTENTEAFF.

The chain couples TRBV6-7 to TRBJ2-5; 8 bases align to TRBD1. TRBV6-7 is filed as an ORF, its function uncertain. The CDR3 has 13 amino acids. Trimming removed 6 bases from V and 6 bases from J; junction bases left unmatched: 6. The chain's CDR3 is CASSRQGLKTQYF. The DNA for the CDR3 is TGTGCCAGCAGCAGACAGGGGTTGAAGACCCAGTACTTC.

This clone was observed a handful of times. The rearrangement uses TRBV7-3 and TRBJ1-2; 8 bases are shared with TRBD1. Germline loops: CDR1 SGHTA, CDR2 FQGTGA. This CDR3 has 14 amino acids. V trimming: 5 bases; J trimming: 6 bases; junction bases outside the gene matches: 8. The CDR3 nucleotides read TGTGCCAGCAGCCCCGGACAGGGAATCGATGGCTACACCTTC. Protein: CASSPGQGIDGYTF. Full variable domain (remainder filled in from reference TRBV7-3 and TRBJ1-2): GAGVSQTPSNKVTEKGKYVELRCDPISGHTALYWYRQSLGQGPEFLIYFQGTGAADDSGLPNDRFFAVRPEGSVSTLKIQRTERGDSAVYLCASSPGQGIDGYTFGSGTRLTVV.

The chain links TRBV20-1 to TRBJ2-7, with TRBD1 as a possible D gene (5 bases). Germline CDR1 reads DFQATT; CDR2 reads SNEGSKA (reference sequence). Trimming cost V 2 bases and J 7 bases, with 9 bases left between them. The CDR3 consists of 11 residues. CDR3 bases: TGCAGTGCTAGATACGACAGTGAGCAGTACTTC. Amino acid sequence: CSARYDSEQYF.

V is TRBV4-2 and J is TRBJ2-2; D gene ambiguous. The CDR3 has 14 residues. V lost 1 base, J lost 5 bases, and 8 bases lay in between. The germline gives CDR1 LGHNA, CDR2 YNFKEQ. The CDR3 is CASSQGLGTGELFF. In nucleotides, the CDR3 is TGTGCCAGCAGCCAAGGTCTAGGTACCGGGGAGCTGTTTTTT.

The chain carries TRBV19 and TRBJ1-1; D is undetermined. The CDR3 loop spans 15 amino acids. Per the germline V gene, CDR1 is LNHDA and CDR2 is SQIVND (reference sequence). V lost 5 bases, J lost 0 bases, and 13 bases lay in between. The CDR3 coding sequence is TGTGCCAGTAGTTACGGGAATCGGATGAACACTGAAGCTTTCTTT. This encodes CASSYGNRMNTEAFF. The full variable domain, completed using reference TRBV19 and TRBJ1-1, is DGGITQSPKYLFRKEGQNVTLSCEQNLNHDAMYWYRQDPGQGLRLIYYSQIVNDFQKGDIAEGYSVSREKKESFPLTVTSAQKNPTAFYLCASSYGNRMNTEAFFGQGTRLTVV.

Points on this clone: The sample carries other DNA sequences with the same CDR3. J is TRBJ2-5 and V is TRBV12-3 or TRBV12-4, with D possibly matching TRBD1 (5 bases). Trimming left V 2 bases short and J 4 bases short, with 5 bases between. This CDR3 spans 12 amino acids. The CDR3 DNA reads TGTGCCAGCAGTTTAAGGGGAGAGACCCAGTACTTC. Encoded protein: CASSLRGETQYF.

The chain employs TRBV14 and TRBJ1-1; TRBD1 matches 8 bases. Germline-derived CDR1 and CDR2 are SGHDN and FVKESK. There are 16 residues in the CDR3. The V and J ends lost 1 base and 6 bases, in that order; junction bases with no gene match: 10. In nucleotides, the CDR3 is TGTGCCAGCAGCCAAGTGGGGCAGGGGGCGAAAGCTGAAGCTTTCTTT. This codes for CASSQVGQGAKAEAFF.

The chain carries TRBV19 and TRBJ2-5, with a weak D call TRBD2 (6 bases). The germline V gene encodes CDR1 LNHDA and CDR2 SQIVND (reference sequence). The CDR3 is 13 amino acids. The V end was cut by 3 bases, the J end by 7 bases, with 12 bases between. The CDR3, as DNA: TGTGCCAGTAGTATGGGCATGGGGGGGACCCAGTACTTC. Protein product: CASSMGMGGTQYF.

V gene TRBV15 combines with J gene TRBJ2-5, with unresolved D. CDR1 is LNHNV and CDR2 is YYDKDF in the germline V gene (reference sequence). Trimming cost V 4 bases and J 1 base, with 7 bases left between them. CDR3 length equals 13 residues. CDR3 nucleotide sequence: TGTGCCACCAGCATTGGGCCCCAAGAGACCCAGTACTTC. Protein product: CATSIGPQETQYF.

The chain is built from TRBV6-5 and TRBJ2-1; the match to TRBD2 covers 7 bases. J was trimmed by 3 bases and V by 6 bases; bases with no gene match: 5. The CDR3 is 14 residues long. The germline gives CDR1 MNHEY, CDR2 SVGAGI. The CDR3 nucleotides are TGTGCCAGCAGCCTGACTAGCTACTACAATGAGCAGTTCTTC. This translates into CASSLTSYYNEQFF.